This entry describes one TCR beta chain. Its antigen remains unidentified. These data are taken from a study of a mutant IDH1 vaccine in newly diagnosed glioma. Looking at the study overall: Vaccination followed radiotherapy alone by 4-6 weeks, or accompanied temozolomide cycles. Findings of the study overall: Of the patients, 80% to 95% had vaccine-induced immune responses.

The method was immunoSEQ multiplex PCR; TCRdb's version includes in-frame clones alone and lacks a portion of them. The table has 23,000 or so clones, around 80% seen once. The sample's time point: week 11, during vaccination. Every vaccination contained 300 ug of the mutant IDH1 20-mer peptide and was paired with topical imiquimod. Donors had new IDH1-mutant astrocytomas of WHO grade 3 or 4 (ATRX-lost). V lost 2 bases and J 7 bases, leaving 8 bases between the germline ends. Germline CDR1 is KGHSH and CDR2 is LQKENI. This CDR3 contains 13 residues. The sequences come from PBMCs, collected from a glioma patient whose treatment included an IDH1 peptide vaccine. The TCR originated in a man in his forties with glioma. This chain uses TRBV18 with TRBJ1-4, with D tentatively TRBD1 (5 bases). CDR3 in DNA: TGTGCCAGCTCACCAGACGGGGGTGAAAAACTGTTTTTT. Protein sequence: CASSPDGGEKLFF.